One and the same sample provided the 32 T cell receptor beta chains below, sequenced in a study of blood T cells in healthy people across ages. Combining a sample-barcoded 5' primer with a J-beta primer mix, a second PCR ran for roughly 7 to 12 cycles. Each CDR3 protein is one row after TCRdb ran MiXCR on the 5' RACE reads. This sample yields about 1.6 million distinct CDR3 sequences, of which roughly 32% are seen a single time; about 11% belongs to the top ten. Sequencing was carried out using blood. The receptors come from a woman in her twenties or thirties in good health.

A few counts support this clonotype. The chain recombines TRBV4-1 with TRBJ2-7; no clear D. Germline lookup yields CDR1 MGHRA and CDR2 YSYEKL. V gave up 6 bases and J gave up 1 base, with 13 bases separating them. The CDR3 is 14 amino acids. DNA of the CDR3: TGCGCCAGCAGGTTCGAGTTGGGTTCCTACGAGCAGTACTTC. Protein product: CASRFELGSYEQYF.

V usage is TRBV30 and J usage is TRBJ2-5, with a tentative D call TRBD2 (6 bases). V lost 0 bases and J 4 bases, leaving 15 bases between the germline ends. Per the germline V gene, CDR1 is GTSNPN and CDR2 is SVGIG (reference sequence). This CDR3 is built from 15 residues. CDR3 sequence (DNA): TGTGCCTGGAGTGTATTAGCCCTGGGGGGAGAGACCCAGTACTTC. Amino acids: CAWSVLALGGETQYF.

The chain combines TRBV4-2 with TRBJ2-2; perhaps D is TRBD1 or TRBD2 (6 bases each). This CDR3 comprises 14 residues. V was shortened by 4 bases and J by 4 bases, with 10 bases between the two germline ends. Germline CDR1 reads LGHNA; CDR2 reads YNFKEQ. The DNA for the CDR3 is TGTGCCAGCAGCCCAAGGGGGGTCACCGGGGAGCTGTTTTTT. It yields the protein CASSPRGVTGELFF.

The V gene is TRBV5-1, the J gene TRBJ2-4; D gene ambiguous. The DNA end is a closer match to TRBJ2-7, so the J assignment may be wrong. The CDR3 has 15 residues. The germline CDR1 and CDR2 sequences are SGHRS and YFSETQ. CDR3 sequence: CASSNRTGPPYEQYF. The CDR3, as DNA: TGCGCCAGCAGTAACCGCACCGGGCCGCCCTACGAGCAGTACTTC.

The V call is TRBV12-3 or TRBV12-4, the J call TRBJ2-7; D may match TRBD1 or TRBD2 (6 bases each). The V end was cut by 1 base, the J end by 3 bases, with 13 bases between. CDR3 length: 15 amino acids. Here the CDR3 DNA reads TGTGCCAGCAGTTTAGGGGGGGCAGCCTGCTACGAGCAGTACTTC. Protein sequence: CASSLGGAACYEQYF.

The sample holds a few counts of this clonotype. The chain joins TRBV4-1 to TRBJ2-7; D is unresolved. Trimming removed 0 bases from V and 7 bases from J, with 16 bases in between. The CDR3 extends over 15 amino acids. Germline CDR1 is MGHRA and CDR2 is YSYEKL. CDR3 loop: CASSQDDRPPKEQYF. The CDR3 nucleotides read TGCGCCAGCAGCCAAGACGACCGACCCCCCAAAGAGCAGTACTTC.

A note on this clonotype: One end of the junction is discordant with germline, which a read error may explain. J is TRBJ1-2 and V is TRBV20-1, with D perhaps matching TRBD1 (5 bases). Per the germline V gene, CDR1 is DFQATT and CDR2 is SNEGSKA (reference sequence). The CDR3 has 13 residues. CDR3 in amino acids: CGATQGIVEGYTF. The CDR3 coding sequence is TGCGGTGCTACCCAGGGTATAGTAGAGGGCTACACCTTC.

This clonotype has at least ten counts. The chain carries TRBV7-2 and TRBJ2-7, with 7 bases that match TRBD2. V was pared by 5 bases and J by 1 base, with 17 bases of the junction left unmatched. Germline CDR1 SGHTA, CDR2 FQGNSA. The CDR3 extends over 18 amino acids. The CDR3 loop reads CASSPRGGGAGGSYEQYF. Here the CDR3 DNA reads TGTGCCAGCAGCCCACGCGGGGGAGGGGCAGGAGGGTCCTACGAGCAGTACTTC.

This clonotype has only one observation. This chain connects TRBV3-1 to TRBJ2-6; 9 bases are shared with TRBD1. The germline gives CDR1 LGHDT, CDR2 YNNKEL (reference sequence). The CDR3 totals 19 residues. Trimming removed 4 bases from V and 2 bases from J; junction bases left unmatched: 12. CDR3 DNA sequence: TGTGCCAGCAGCCCCTGGGTCCCGGGACAGGGAGCTGGGGCCAACGTCCTGACTTTC. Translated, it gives CASSPWVPGQGAGANVLTF.

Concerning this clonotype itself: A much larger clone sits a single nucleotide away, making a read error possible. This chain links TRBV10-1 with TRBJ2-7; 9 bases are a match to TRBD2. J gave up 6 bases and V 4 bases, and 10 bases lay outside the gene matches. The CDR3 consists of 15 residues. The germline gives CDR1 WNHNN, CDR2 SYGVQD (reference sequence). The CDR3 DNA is TGCGCCAGCAGTGGAGGAGTAGCGGGGGTCCCCGAGCAGTACTTC. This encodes CASSGGVAGVPEQYF.

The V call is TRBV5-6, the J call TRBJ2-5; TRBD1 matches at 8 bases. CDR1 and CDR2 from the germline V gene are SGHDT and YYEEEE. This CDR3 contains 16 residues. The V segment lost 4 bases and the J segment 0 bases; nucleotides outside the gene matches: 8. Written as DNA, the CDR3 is TGTGCCAGCAGCCATGGACAGGGAGCGTACCAAGAGACCCAGTACTTC. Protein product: CASSHGQGAYQETQYF.

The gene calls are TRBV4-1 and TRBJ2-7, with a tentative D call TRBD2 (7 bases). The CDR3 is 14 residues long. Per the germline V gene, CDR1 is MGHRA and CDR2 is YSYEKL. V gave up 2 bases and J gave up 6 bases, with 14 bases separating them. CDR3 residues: CASSQSRGASEQYF. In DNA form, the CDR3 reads TGCGCCAGCAGCCAATCTCGGGGGGCTTCCGAGCAGTACTTC.

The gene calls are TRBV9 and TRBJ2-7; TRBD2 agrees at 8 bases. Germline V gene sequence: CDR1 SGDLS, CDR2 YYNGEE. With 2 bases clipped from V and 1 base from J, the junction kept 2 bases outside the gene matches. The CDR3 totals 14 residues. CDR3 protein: CASSVTSESYEQYF. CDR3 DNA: TGTGCCAGCAGCGTGACTAGCGAGTCCTACGAGCAGTACTTC.

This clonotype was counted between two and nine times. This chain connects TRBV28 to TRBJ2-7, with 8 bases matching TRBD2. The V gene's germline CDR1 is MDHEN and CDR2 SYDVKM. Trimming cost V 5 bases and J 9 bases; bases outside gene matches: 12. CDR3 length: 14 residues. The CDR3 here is CASSIPGTSLRQYF. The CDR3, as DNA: TGTGCCAGCAGTATCCCCGGGACTAGTCTTAGGCAGTACTTC.

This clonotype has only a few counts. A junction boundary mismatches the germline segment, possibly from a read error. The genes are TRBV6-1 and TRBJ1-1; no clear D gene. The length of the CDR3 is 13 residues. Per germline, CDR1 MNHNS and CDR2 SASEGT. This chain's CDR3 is CASREALNTEAFF. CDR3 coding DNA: TGTGCCAGCCGTGAGGCATTGAACACTGAAGCTTTCTTT.

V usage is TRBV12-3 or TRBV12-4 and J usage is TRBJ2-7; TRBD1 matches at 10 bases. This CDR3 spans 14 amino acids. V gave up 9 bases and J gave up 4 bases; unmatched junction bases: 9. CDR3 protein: CASRQTGGEYEQYF. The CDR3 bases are TGTGCCAGTAGACAGACAGGGGGCGAGTACGAGCAGTACTTC.

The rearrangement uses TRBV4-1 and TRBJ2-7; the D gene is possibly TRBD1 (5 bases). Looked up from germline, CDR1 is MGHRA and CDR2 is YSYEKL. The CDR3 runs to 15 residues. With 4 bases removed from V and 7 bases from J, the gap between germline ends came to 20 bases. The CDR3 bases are TGCGCCAGCAGCCTTCTCTCGACAGTCCCCATGGAGCAGTACTTC. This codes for CASSLLSTVPMEQYF.

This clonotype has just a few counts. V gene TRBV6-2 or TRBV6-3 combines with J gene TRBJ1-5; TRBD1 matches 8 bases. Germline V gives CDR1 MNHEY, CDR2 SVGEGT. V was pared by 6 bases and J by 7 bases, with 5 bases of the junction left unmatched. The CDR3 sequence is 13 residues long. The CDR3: CASRTHRGQPQHF. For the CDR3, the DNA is TGTGCCAGCAGGACGCACAGGGGGCAGCCCCAGCATTTT.

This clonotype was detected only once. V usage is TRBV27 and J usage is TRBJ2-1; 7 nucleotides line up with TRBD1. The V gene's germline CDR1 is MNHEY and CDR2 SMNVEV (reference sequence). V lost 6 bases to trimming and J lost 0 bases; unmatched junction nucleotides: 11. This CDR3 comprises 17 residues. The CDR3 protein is CASSLGATGSSYNEQFF. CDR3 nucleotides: TGTGCCAGCAGCCTAGGGGCGACAGGGAGCTCCTACAATGAGCAGTTCTTC.

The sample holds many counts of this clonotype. The CDR3 DNA follows: TGCAGCGTTTATAGGGAGATAGGCTACACCTTC. Amino acid sequence: CSVYREIGYTF. The chain is built from TRBV29-1 and TRBJ1-2; no firm D call. Germline V gives CDR1 SQVTM, CDR2 ANQGSEA. The CDR3 spans 11 residues. The V end was cut by 5 bases, the J end by 8 bases, with 12 bases between.

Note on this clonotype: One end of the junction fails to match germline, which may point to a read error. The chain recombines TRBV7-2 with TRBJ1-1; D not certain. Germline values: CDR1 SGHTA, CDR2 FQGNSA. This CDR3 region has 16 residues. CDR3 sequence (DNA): TGTGCCAGCAGCCTAGCGGGCGGAGGGATGAACACTGAAGCTTTCTTT. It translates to CASSLAGGGMNTEAFF.

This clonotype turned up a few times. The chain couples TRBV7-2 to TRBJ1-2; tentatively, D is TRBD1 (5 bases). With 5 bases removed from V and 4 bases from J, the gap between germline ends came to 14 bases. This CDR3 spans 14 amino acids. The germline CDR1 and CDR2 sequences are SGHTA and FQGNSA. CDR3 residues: CASSTMGLAYGYTF. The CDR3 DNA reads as TGTGCCAGCAGCACCATGGGACTGGCCTATGGCTACACCTTC.

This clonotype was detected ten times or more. The CDR3 DNA reads as TGTGCCAGCAGTTTAGCGGGACACTCCTACGAGCAGTACTTC. Translation: CASSLAGHSYEQYF. V is TRBV12-3 or TRBV12-4 and J is TRBJ2-7, with D possibly being TRBD1 (6 bases). This CDR3 has 14 amino acids. V lost 0 bases, J lost 0 bases, and 6 bases lay in between.

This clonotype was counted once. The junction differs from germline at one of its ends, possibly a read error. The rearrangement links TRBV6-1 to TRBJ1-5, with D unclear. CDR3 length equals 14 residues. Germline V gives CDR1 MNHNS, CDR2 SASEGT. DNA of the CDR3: TGTGCCAGCAGGGAAGCGTGGGCGAGACAGCCCCAGCATTTT. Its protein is CASREAWARQPQHF.

CDR3 residues: CASSQAGGPYNSPLHF. CDR3 DNA sequence: TGCGCCAGCAGCCAGGCAGGGGGTCCCTATAATTCACCCCTCCACTTT. The rearrangement joins TRBV4-1 to TRBJ1-6; 7 nucleotides match TRBD1. Unmatched junction bases numbered 4, after V lost 3 bases and J lost 2 bases. This CDR3 comprises 16 residues. Germline CDR1 is MGHRA and CDR2 is YSYEKL.

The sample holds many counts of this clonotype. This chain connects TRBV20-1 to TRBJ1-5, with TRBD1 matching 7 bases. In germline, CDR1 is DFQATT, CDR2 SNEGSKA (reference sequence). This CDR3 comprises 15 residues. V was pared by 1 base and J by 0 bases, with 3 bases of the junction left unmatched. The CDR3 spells CSARVGQYSNQPQHF. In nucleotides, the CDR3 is TGCAGTGCTAGAGTGGGACAGTATAGCAATCAGCCCCAGCATTTT.

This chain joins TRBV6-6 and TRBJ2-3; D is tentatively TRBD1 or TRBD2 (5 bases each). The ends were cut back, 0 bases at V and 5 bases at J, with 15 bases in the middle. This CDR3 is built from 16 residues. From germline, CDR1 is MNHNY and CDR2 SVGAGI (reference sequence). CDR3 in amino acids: CASSYSRGALGDTQYF. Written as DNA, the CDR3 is TGTGCCAGCAGTTACTCGAGAGGGGCTTTAGGAGATACGCAGTATTTT.

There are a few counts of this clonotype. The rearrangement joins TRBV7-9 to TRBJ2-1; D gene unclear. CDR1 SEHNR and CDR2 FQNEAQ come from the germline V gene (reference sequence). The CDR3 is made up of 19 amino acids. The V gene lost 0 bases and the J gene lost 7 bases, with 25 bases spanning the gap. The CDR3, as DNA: TGTGCCAGCAGCTTAGCGCGAGGCAGGATTCCCACCTCTTTTAATGAGCAGTTCTTC. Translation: CASSLARGRIPTSFNEQFF.

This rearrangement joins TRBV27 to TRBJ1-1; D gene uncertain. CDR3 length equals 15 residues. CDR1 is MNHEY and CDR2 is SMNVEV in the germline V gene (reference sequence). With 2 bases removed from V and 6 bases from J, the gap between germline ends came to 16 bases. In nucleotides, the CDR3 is TGTGCCAGCAGTTTAGCCGGGTCTACGGTACCTGAAGCTTTCTTT. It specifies CASSLAGSTVPEAFF.

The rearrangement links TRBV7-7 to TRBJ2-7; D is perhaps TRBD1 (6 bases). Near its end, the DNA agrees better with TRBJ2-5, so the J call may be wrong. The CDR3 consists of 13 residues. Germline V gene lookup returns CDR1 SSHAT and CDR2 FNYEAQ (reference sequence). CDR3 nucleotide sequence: TGTGCCAGCAGCTTCGACAGGATAGAGACCCAGTACTTC. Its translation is CASSFDRIETQYF.

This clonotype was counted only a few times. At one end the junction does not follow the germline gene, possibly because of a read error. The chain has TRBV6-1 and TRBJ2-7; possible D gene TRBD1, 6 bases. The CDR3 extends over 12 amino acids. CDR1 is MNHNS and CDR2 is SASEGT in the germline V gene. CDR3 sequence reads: CASSLGAYGQYF. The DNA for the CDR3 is TGTGCCAGCTCATTGGGGGCCTACGGGCAGTACTTC.

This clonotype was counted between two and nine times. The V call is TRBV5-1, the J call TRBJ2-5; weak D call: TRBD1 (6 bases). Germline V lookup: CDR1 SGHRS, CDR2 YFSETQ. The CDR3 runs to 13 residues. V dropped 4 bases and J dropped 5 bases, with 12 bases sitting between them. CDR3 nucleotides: TGCGCCAGCAGCCTGGACAGCCTGGAGACCCAGTACTTC. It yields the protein CASSLDSLETQYF.